The present entry profiles one TCR beta chain with its context. The source of the sample is a study of technical replicates of blood from several donors. The junction had 2 bases not matched to a gene; V was cut back by 7 bases and J by 8 bases. The CDR3 runs to 11 residues. Per the germline V gene, CDR1 is MNHNY and CDR2 is SVGAGI (reference sequence). Measured with immunoSEQ multiplex PCR; TCRdb has only the in-frame clones, and not every one. The table lists more than 70,000 clones, 85% to 95% of them singletons. The sample consisted of T cells isolated from PBMCs. This receptor was obtained from a human donor in good health. The chain recombines TRBV6-6 with TRBJ1-1; 9 positions match TRBD1. DNA for the CDR3: TGTGCCAGCAACGACAGGGGGGAAGCTTTCTTT. Protein sequence: CASNDRGEAFF.